Listed below are T cell receptor beta chains from one sample, sequenced in a study of T cell repertoires in cytomegalovirus infection. Their cognate antigens are unknown. TCRdb fed the reads into MiXCR, producing one record per CDR3 protein. The sample carries approximately 130,000 distinct CDR3 sequences, roughly a quarter recorded once. The sample was PBMCs, sequenced either directly or after in vitro stimulation (not recorded which). These receptor sequences come from a human donor in good health (CMV status not recorded). Some clones in this sample may be carry-over from other donors' samples. The conserved cysteine and the conserved F or W are not part of the CDR3 here.

length: 9; V: TRBV27; J: TRBJ2-1; CDR3: ASSFGLEQF
length: 11; V: TRBV20-1; J: TRBJ2-7; CDR3: SAPQGASDEQY
length: 10; V: TRBV5-4; J: TRBJ2-1; CDR3: ASSPSPGLQF
length: 13; V: TRBV7-9; J: TRBJ1-2; CDR3: ASTLVGQGVYGYT
length: 12; V: TRBV28; J: TRBJ1-1; CDR3: ASSRAGSNTEAF
length: 12; V: TRBV24-1; J: TRBJ1-6; CDR3: ATSDATDNSPLH
length: 14; V: TRBV29-1; J: TRBJ2-6; CDR3: SAVGTGGPGANVLT
length: 12; V: TRBV19; J: TRBJ1-4; CDR3: ASSLRITNEKLF
length: 13; V: TRBV12-3/TRBV12-4; J: TRBJ2-5; CDR3: ASSRRAGEGETQY
length: 13; V: TRBV7-9; J: TRBJ1-4; CDR3: ASSPSGTGGEKLF
length: 15; V: TRBV11-1; J: TRBJ1-2; CDR3: ASSSSLAGTGLGGYT
length: 12; V: TRBV7-2; J: TRBJ2-3; CDR3: ASSFWGLTDTQY
length: 14; V: TRBV28; J: TRBJ1-3; CDR3: ASSLSAWSTRNTIY
length: 14; V: TRBV12-3/TRBV12-4; J: TRBJ2-3; CDR3: ASTLGLGDSTDTQY
length: 8; V: TRBV6-2/TRBV6-3; J: TRBJ2-1; CDR3: ASGFNEQF
length: 12; V: TRBV30; J: TRBJ2-3; CDR3: ASGGRVFTDTQY
length: 14; V: TRBV7-2; J: TRBJ1-2; CDR3: ASSLATPGLNYGYT
length: 10; V: TRBV28; J: TRBJ2-1; CDR3: ASCVTYNEQF
length: 13; V: TRBV7-2; J: TRBJ2-5; CDR3: ASRTAGRGQETQY
length: 12; V: TRBV12-3/TRBV12-4; J: TRBJ1-5; CDR3: ASSYNRGNQPQH
length: 9; V: TRBV30; J: TRBJ2-5; CDR3: AWTMGETQY
length: 13; V: TRBV6-6; J: TRBJ2-5; CDR3: ASSNLAGVVKTQY
length: 13; V: TRBV12-5; J: TRBJ2-7; CDR3: ASGLPWDNEAEQY
length: 13; V: TRBV7-2; J: TRBJ1-4; CDR3: ASSPVGGFSEKLF
length: 11; V: TRBV10-3; J: TRBJ2-5; CDR3: AISNQDPGTQY
length: 12; V: TRBV6-1; J: TRBJ2-2; CDR3: ASSEIRNTGELF
length: 14; V: TRBV2; J: TRBJ2-2; CDR3: ASTTDAGSGTGELF
length: 13; V: TRBV6-5; J: TRBJ2-1; CDR3: ASSPIAGGHNEQF
length: 15; V: TRBV4-2; J: TRBJ2-1; CDR3: ASSLTSSGGAYNEQF
length: 13; V: TRBV7-8; J: TRBJ1-5; CDR3: ASSLERGNNQPQH
length: 11; V: TRBV29-1; J: TRBJ2-3; CDR3: SAKDRSTDTQY
length: 10; V: TRBV7-3; J: TRBJ2-1; CDR3: ASSLGGRNQF
length: 15; V: TRBV4-3; J: TRBJ2-1; CDR3: ASSQDPGTGAEGEQF
length: 11; V: TRBV19; J: TRBJ1-3; CDR3: ASSKGPGNTIY
length: 12; V: TRBV28; J: TRBJ2-2; CDR3: ASSFSLGTGELF
length: 11; V: TRBV6-1; J: TRBJ2-5; CDR3: ASSESGKETQY
length: 14; V: TRBV6-6; J: TRBJ1-3; CDR3: ASSYAGQGSGNTIY
length: 13; V: TRBV6-6; J: TRBJ2-1; CDR3: ASSADSSSYNEQF
length: 15; V: TRBV15; J: TRBJ2-1; CDR3: ATSRLIGLAGDVEQF
length: 13; V: TRBV2; J: TRBJ2-7; CDR3: ASSDPSQGEREQY
length: 11; V: TRBV30; J: TRBJ1-5; CDR3: AWRGTVGQPQH
length: 15; V: TRBV7-2; J: TRBJ2-2; CDR3: ASSLRGGGRAAGELF
length: 14; V: TRBV19; J: TRBJ2-1; CDR3: ASSIDPAGRYNEQF
length: 14; V: TRBV7-2; J: TRBJ2-3; CDR3: ASSLGSAALGDTQY
length: 15; V: TRBV7-3; J: TRBJ1-2; CDR3: ASSLLVGATGLYGYT
length: 10; V: TRBV7-2; J: TRBJ2-5; CDR3: ASSGQQETQY
length: 10; V: TRBV7-2; J: TRBJ2-3; CDR3: ASSPRFDTQY
length: 10; V: TRBV18; J: TRBJ1-2; CDR3: ASSPDRAGYT
length: 14; V: TRBV5-1; J: TRBJ1-2; CDR3: ASSPTGTGTPYGYT
length: 12; V: TRBV12-3/TRBV12-4; J: TRBJ2-3; CDR3: ASSASVSTDTQY
length: 13; V: TRBV7-2; J: TRBJ2-3; CDR3: ASRKGGGGVDTQY
length: 12; V: TRBV7-9; J: TRBJ1-1; CDR3: ASSKDRMNTEAF
length: 13; V: TRBV29-1; J: TRBJ2-3; CDR3: SVGAGWEGQDTQY
length: 10; V: TRBV19; J: TRBJ2-1; CDR3: ASSIDRGEQF